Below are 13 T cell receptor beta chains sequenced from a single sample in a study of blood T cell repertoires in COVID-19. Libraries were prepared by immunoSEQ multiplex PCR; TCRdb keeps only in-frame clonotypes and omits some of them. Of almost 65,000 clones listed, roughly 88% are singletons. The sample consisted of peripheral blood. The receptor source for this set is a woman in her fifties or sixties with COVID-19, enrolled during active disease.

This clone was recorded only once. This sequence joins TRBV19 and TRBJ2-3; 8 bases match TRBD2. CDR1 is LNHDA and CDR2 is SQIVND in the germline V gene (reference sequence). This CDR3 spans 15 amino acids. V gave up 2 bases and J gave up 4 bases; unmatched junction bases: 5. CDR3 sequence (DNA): TGTGCCAGTAGTATACATGCGGGAGGTCCAGATACGCAGTATTTT. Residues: CASSIHAGGPDTQYF.

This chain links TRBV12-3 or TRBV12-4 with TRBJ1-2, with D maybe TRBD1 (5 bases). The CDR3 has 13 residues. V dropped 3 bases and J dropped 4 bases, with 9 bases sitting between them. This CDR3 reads CASSFRVVYGYTF. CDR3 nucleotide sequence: TGTGCCAGCAGTTTCAGGGTTGTCTATGGCTACACCTTC.

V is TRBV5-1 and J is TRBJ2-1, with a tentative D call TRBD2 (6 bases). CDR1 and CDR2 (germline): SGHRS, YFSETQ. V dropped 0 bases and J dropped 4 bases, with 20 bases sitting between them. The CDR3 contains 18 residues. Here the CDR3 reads CASSLAGAAGAGYNEQFF. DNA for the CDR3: TGCGCCAGCAGCTTGGCAGGCGCGGCCGGGGCGGGATACAATGAGCAGTTCTTC.

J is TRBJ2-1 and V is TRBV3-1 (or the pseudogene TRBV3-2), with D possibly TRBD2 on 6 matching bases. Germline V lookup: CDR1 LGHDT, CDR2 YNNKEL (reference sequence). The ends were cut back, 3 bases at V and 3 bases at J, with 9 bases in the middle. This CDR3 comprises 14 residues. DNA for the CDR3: TGTGCCAGCAGCCAGACTAGTATCTACAATGAGCAGTTCTTC. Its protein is CASSQTSIYNEQFF.

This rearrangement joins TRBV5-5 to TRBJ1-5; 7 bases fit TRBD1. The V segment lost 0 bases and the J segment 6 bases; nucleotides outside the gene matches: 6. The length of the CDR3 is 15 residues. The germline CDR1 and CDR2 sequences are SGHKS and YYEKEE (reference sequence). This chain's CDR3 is CASSLAYNRGQPQHF. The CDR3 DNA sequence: TGTGCCAGCAGCTTGGCCTACAACAGGGGTCAGCCCCAGCATTTT.

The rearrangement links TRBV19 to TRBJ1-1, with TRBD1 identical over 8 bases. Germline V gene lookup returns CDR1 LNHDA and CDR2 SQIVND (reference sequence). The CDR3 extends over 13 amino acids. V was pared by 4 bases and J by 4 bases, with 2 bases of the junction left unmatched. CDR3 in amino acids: CASSTTGGTEAFF. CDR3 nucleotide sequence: TGTGCCAGTAGTACCACAGGGGGCACTGAAGCTTTCTTT.

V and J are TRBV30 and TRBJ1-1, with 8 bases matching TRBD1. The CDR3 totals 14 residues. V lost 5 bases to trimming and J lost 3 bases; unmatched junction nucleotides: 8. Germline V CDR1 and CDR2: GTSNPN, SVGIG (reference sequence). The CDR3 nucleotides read TGTGCCTGGGAGACAGGGGCCGAGGACACTGAAGCTTTCTTT. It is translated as CAWETGAEDTEAFF.

The CDR3 here is CASSLQGAGNEQFF. Written as DNA, the CDR3 is TGCGCCAGCAGCTTACAGGGGGCTGGAAATGAGCAGTTCTTC. V is TRBV5-1 and J is TRBJ2-1, with 9 bases matching TRBD1. Germline lookup yields CDR1 SGHRS and CDR2 YFSETQ. The CDR3 totals 14 residues. The V gene end was trimmed by 2 bases and the J gene end by 7 bases; junction bases not matched to a gene: 4.

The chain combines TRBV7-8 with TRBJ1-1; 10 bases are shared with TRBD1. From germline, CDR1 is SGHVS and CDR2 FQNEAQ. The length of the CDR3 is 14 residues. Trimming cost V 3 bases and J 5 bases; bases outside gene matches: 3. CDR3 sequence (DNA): TGTGCCAGCAGCTTGAGGACAGGGGGTACTGAAGCTTTCTTT. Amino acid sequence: CASSLRTGGTEAFF.

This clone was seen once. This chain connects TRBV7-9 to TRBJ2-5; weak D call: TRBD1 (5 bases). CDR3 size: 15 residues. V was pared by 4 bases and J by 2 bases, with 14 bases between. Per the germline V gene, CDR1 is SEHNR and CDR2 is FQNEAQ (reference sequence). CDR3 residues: CASSSYRQNQETQYF. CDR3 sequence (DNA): TGTGCCAGCAGCTCCTACCGACAGAATCAAGAGACCCAGTACTTC.

CDR3 region: CASSQGHEQYF. In DNA form, the CDR3 reads TGTGCCAGCAGTCAGGGTCACGAGCAGTACTTC. This chain uses TRBV2 with TRBJ2-7, with D perhaps matching TRBD1 (5 bases). CDR1 SNHLY and CDR2 FYNNEI come from the germline V gene. V was shortened by 5 bases and J by 5 bases, with 7 bases between the two germline ends. This CDR3 has 11 amino acids.

DNA for the CDR3: TGTGCCAGCAGTATCAGAGGTGGTAACACTGAAGCTTTCTTT. Translation: CASSIRGGNTEAFF. The chain links TRBV6-2 or TRBV6-3 to TRBJ1-1, with D unclear. The germline V and J ends were trimmed by 5 bases and 2 bases, with 12 bases remaining between them. In germline, CDR1 is MNHEY, CDR2 SVGEGT. The CDR3 spans 14 residues.

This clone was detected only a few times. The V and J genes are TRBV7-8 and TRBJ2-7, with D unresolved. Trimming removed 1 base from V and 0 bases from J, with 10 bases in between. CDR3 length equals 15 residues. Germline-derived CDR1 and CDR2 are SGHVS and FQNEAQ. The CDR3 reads CASSLVGSNSYEQYF. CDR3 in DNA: TGTGCCAGCAGCTTAGTCGGGTCAAACTCCTACGAGCAGTACTTC.